The 15 T cell receptor beta chains presented below share a single source sample, sequenced in a study of T-cell reconstitution after alpha-beta-depleted transplantation in children. Construction of the TCRbeta library involved unique molecular identifiers. TCRdb ran MiXCR on the PCR reads and lists one entry per CDR3 protein. Among 500,000 to 600,000 distinct CDR3 sequences listed, 32% were seen once. Sequenced material: PBMCs from the stem cell graft donor, taken from the stem cell graft. The receptors were gathered from a human donor who donated a stem cell graft to a child with aplastic anemia.

This clonotype has more than one count but fewer than ten. This chain links TRBV15 with TRBJ2-2; D may be TRBD1 (7 bases). The CDR3 is 18 residues long. Per the germline V gene, CDR1 is LNHNV and CDR2 is YYDKDF (reference sequence). The germline V and J ends were trimmed by 3 bases and 3 bases, with 20 bases remaining between them. The CDR3: CATSSAGLTGVYTGELFF. CDR3 nucleotide sequence: TGTGCCACCAGCAGCGCGGGGCTAACAGGGGTGTACACCGGGGAGCTGTTTTTT.

This clonotype was found a few times. This chain uses TRBV6-2 or TRBV6-3 with TRBJ2-3; TRBD1 aligns across 11 bases. The CDR3 is 16 residues long. CDR1 and CDR2 (germline): MNHEY, SVGEGT. J lost 5 bases, V lost 4 bases, and 8 bases had no gene match. The CDR3 loop reads CASSFRDRGWKDTQYF. The CDR3 DNA follows: TGTGCCAGCAGTTTCCGGGACAGGGGGTGGAAAGATACGCAGTATTTT.

CDR3 bases: TGTGCCAGCAGCTTCCCCGGACTAGCGGGAGACAATGAGCAGTTCTTC. Residues: CASSFPGLAGDNEQFF. This chain links TRBV7-2 with TRBJ2-1, with TRBD2 matching over 13 bases. Trimming took 3 bases from V and 5 from J; bases not matched to a gene: 4. Germline CDR1 reads SGHTA; CDR2 reads FQGNSA. The CDR3 extends over 16 amino acids.

Here the CDR3 DNA reads TGTGCCAGCAGTTACTCTAGCTTAGCGGATTACAATGAGCAGTTCTTC. Amino acids: CASSYSSLADYNEQFF. This chain connects TRBV6-2 or TRBV6-3 to TRBJ2-1; possible D gene TRBD2, 6 bases. V lost 0 bases to trimming and J lost 4 bases, with 13 bases between them. Germline V lookup: CDR1 MNHEY, CDR2 SVGEGT. This CDR3 is 16 amino acids long.

The V call is TRBV5-1, the J call TRBJ1-1; D gene ambiguous. This CDR3 has 14 amino acids. V dropped 3 bases and J dropped 5 bases, with 14 bases sitting between them. The germline CDR1 and CDR2 sequences are SGHRS and YFSETQ. CDR3 in amino acids: CASSSTMGGTEAFF. The CDR3 coding sequence is TGCGCCAGCAGCTCGACTATGGGTGGGACTGAAGCTTTCTTT.

This clonotype was picked up a small number of times. The V and J genes are TRBV5-1 and TRBJ2-5; 7 bases fit TRBD1. J gave up 4 bases and V 1 base, and 7 bases lay outside the gene matches. CDR3 length equals 15 residues. In germline, CDR1 is SGHRS, CDR2 YFSETQ. CDR3 bases: TGCGCCAGCAGCTTGTCCAGGGGGATAGGAGAGACCCAGTACTTC. Residues: CASSLSRGIGETQYF. Full variable domain (rest looked up from reference TRBV5-1 and TRBJ2-5): KAGVTQTPRYLIKTRGQQVTLSCSPISGHRSVSWYQQTPGQGLQFLFEYFSETQRNKGNFPGRFSGRQFSNSRSEMNVSTLELGDSALYLCASSLSRGIGETQYFGPGTRLLVL.

In its sample, this clonotype was seen a few times. The V call is TRBV10-3, the J call TRBJ2-7, with TRBD2 as a possible D gene (5 bases). V dropped 6 bases and J dropped 3 bases, with 12 bases sitting between them. Per the germline V gene, CDR1 is ENHRY and CDR2 is SYGVKD. This CDR3 has 13 amino acids. CDR3: CAISAGNYYEQYV. Written as DNA, the CDR3 is TGTGCCATCAGCGCGGGTAATTACTACGAGCAGTACGTC.

This clonotype was seen more than once but under ten times. This chain connects TRBV20-1 to TRBJ2-5; D not resolved. V lost 1 base, J lost 5 bases, and 14 bases lay in between. The germline CDR1 and CDR2 sequences are DFQATT and SNEGSKA (reference sequence). The CDR3 has 14 amino acids. CDR3 residues: CSARALTKTETQYF. DNA for the CDR3: TGCAGTGCTAGAGCCCTCACTAAAACGGAGACCCAGTACTTC.

V is TRBV28 and J is TRBJ2-1, with 8 positions matching TRBD2. In germline, CDR1 is MDHEN, CDR2 SYDVKM. Trimming at V came to 2 bases and at J to 3 bases, leaving 9 bases not matched to a gene. CDR3 length: 17 residues. The CDR3 coding sequence is TGTGCCAGCAGTTTAACTAGCGGCCGATCTAACTACAATGAGCAGTTCTTC. This encodes CASSLTSGRSNYNEQFF. Full variable domain (outside the CDR3, taken from reference TRBV28 and TRBJ2-1): DVKVTQSSRYLVKRTGEKVFLECVQDMDHENMFWYRQDPGLGLRLIYFSYDVKMKEKGDIPEGYSVSREKKERFSLILESASTNQTSMYLCASSLTSGRSNYNEQFFGPGTRLTVL.

This chain connects TRBV12-3 or TRBV12-4 to TRBJ2-3; 11 bases are a match to TRBD2. CDR3 length: 17 residues. Trimming took 4 bases from V and 4 from J; bases not matched to a gene: 10. As DNA, the CDR3 is TGTGCCAGCAGTTATAGAGCGACTAGCGGGAACGCAGATACGCAGTATTTT. This translates into CASSYRATSGNADTQYF.

This clonotype occurred a few times. The chain uses TRBV28 and TRBJ1-5; D is perhaps TRBD1 (5 bases). Germline CDR1 and CDR2: MDHEN and SYDVKM. Deletions cut 1 base from V and 2 bases from J, with 9 bases between. The CDR3 spans 15 residues. The CDR3 sequence is CASSLSGLGNQPQHF. DNA of the CDR3: TGTGCCAGCAGTTTATCAGGGTTGGGCAATCAGCCCCAGCATTTT.

This chain connects TRBV4-1 to TRBJ1-5, with 7 bases identical to TRBD1. The ends lost 2 bases at V and 5 bases at J; junction bases unmatched: 9. From germline, CDR1 is MGHRA and CDR2 YSYEKL. This CDR3 contains 16 residues. This CDR3 is CASSQIWRGRDQPQHF. CDR3 DNA sequence: TGCGCCAGCAGCCAAATATGGAGGGGGCGCGATCAGCCCCAGCATTTT.

The V gene is TRBV7-2, the J gene TRBJ2-6; D not resolved. This CDR3 is 14 amino acids long. Trimming shortened V by 7 bases and J by 4 bases, and 11 bases separated the two germline ends. In germline, CDR1 is SGHTA, CDR2 FQGNSA. The DNA for the CDR3 is TGTGCCAGCACCCCGGGCTCCGGGGCCAACGTCCTGACTTTC. Translating it yields CASTPGSGANVLTF.

V gene TRBV25-1 combines with J gene TRBJ2-5; 9 bases line up with TRBD2. The CDR3 runs to 18 residues. Trimming at V came to 2 bases and at J to 4 bases, leaving 14 bases not matched to a gene. CDR1 is MGHDK, CDR2 SYGVNS, per germline. This CDR3 is CASSELIAGEAIVETQYF. The CDR3 DNA sequence: TGTGCCAGCAGTGAACTTATAGCGGGAGAGGCCATTGTAGAGACCCAGTACTTC.

This clonotype was observed a few times. The J gene is TRBJ2-7, the V gene TRBV20-1; D could derive from TRBD1 or TRBD2 (5 bases each). Between the trimmed V and J ends, which lost 0 bases and 6 bases, there was a span of 9 bases. This CDR3 region has 12 residues. Germline values: CDR1 DFQATT, CDR2 SNEGSKA (reference sequence). The chain's CDR3 is CSARDGGPEQYV. The CDR3 coding sequence is TGCAGTGCTAGAGATGGGGGACCCGAGCAGTACGTC.